The entry that follows covers one T cell receptor beta chain sequence. Its specificity is unknown. This entry belongs to a study of siplizumab effects on memory and regulatory T cells. General study findings and limits: It was not possible to assign a naive or memory phenotype to roughly 80-97% of proliferating CD4+ or CD8+ clones. Alloreactive sequences whose origin lay in unstimulated CD4+ memory cells were significantly reduced by siplizumab.

Per the germline V gene, CDR1 is DFQATT and CDR2 is SNEGSKA (reference sequence). The V end was cut by 7 bases, the J end by 3 bases, with 6 bases between. The CDR3 is made up of 10 amino acids. The method was immunoSEQ multiplex PCR; TCRdb's version includes in-frame clones alone and lacks a portion of them. The sample holds roughly 100,000 clones; about 94% are singletons and the top ten take around 1.1%. Sequences were obtained from CD4+ T cells sorted from blood. The TCR was taken from a human donor in good health. The chain carries TRBV20-1 and TRBJ1-1; weak D call: TRBD1 (5 bases). The chain's CDR3 is CSGGDTEAFF. In nucleotides, the CDR3 is TGCAGTGGGGGGGACACTGAAGCTTTCTTT.